The next 5 T cell receptor beta chains were all read from a single sample in a study of Ad26.COV2.S vaccination and SARS-CoV-2 variants. TCRdb's table, derived via immunoSEQ multiplex PCR, lists solely in-frame clones and lacks some. The repertoire holds 300,000 to 400,000 clones, with roughly 88% as singletons. Treatment given: some 19 received Ad26.COV2.S at low or high dose, single or two shots; roughly five received placebo; per-sample allocation not given. Sampling took place 63 days after the first vaccine or placebo injection. The sample consisted of peripheral blood, taken in a trial of Ad26.COV2.S vaccine versus placebo. The receptors stem from a person between 18 and 60 years old who received the Ad26.COV2.S COVID-19 vaccine or a placebo.

V is TRBV6-5 and J is TRBJ2-1, with 8 bases lining up with TRBD2. Trimming took 11 bases from V and 9 from J; bases not matched to a gene: 15. The CDR3 runs 14 residues. Looked up from germline, CDR1 is MNHEY and CDR2 is SVGAGI. The CDR3 is CAVDGTSPKSEQFF. CDR3 coding DNA: TGTGCCGTTGACGGGACTAGTCCCAAAAGTGAGCAGTTCTTC.

This chain joins TRBV27 and TRBJ1-1, with D possibly matching TRBD1 (6 bases). The germline gives CDR1 MNHEY, CDR2 SMNVEV (reference sequence). The CDR3 length is 14 residues. Trimming removed 4 bases from V and 0 bases from J, with 9 bases in between. The CDR3 sequence: CASSSGTLNTEAFF. DNA of the CDR3: TGTGCCAGCAGTTCCGGGACACTGAACACTGAAGCTTTCTTT.

The chain employs TRBV15 and TRBJ1-3; D is unclear. Germline assignment: CDR1 LNHNV and CDR2 YYDKDF (reference sequence). The CDR3 spans 16 residues. V lost 0 bases and J 0 bases, leaving 9 bases between the germline ends. CDR3 amino acids: CATSRDVRSSGNTIYF. The DNA of the CDR3 is TGTGCCACCAGCAGAGATGTCAGGAGCTCTGGAAACACCATATATTTT. Supplemented by reference TRBV15 and TRBJ1-3, the full variable domain reads DAMVIQNPRYQVTQFGKPVTLSCSQTLNHNVMYWYQQKSSQAPKLLFHYYDKDFNNEADTPDNFQSRRPNTSFCFLDIRSPGLGDTAMYLCATSRDVRSSGNTIYFGEGSWLTVV.

The J gene is TRBJ1-4, the V gene TRBV7-8; perhaps TRBD1 as D (6 bases). This CDR3 contains 17 residues. Trimming removed 2 bases from V and 8 bases from J, with 21 bases in between. The germline V gene has CDR1 SGHVS and CDR2 FQNEAQ. In nucleotides, the CDR3 is TGTGCCAGCAGCTTAAAGGCTTCGGGACAAAGTGGCGAAAAACTGTTTTTT. It codes for CASSLKASGQSGEKLFF.

This chain connects TRBV4-1 to TRBJ1-5, with unresolved D. The CDR3 is 18 residues long. The V gene lost 0 bases and the J gene lost 0 bases, with 15 bases spanning the gap. From germline, CDR1 is MGHRA and CDR2 YSYEKL. The CDR3 nucleotides are TGCGCCAGCAGCCAAGAGGGAGGTCCAGGCGGTAGCAATCAGCCCCAGCATTTT. Translation gives CASSQEGGPGGSNQPQHF.